This TCR beta chain was retrieved from a study of CD8 T cells in Susac syndrome. Study outcomes and limitations: The study recognized that its TCR sequencing and HLA analysis covered a relatively small number of individuals.

V was pared by 6 bases and J by 2 bases, with 8 bases between. The CDR3 is 12 amino acids. Germline loops: CDR1 SGHRS, CDR2 YFSETQ. The authors negatively isolated CD8+ and CD4+ T cells and FACS-enriched TEMRA cells. Note on this clonotype: The antigen remains undetermined.

An input of about 0.5 to 1 ug of RNA was subjected to reverse transcription using random hexamers. In TCRdb, the immunoSEQ multiplex PCR reads were re-called with MiXCR into one record per CDR3 protein. This sample yields approximately 76,000 distinct CDR3 sequences, of which about 95% are seen a single time; just under 0.4% belongs to the top ten. The source of this sequence is a human donor with multiple sclerosis. This chain links TRBV5-1 with TRBJ1-1; no reliable D call. Material for sequencing was CD8+ T cells from PBMCs. CDR3 coding DNA: TGCGCCAGCATTGGCAAAAACACTGAAGCTTTCTTT. Its protein product is CASIGKNTEAFF.